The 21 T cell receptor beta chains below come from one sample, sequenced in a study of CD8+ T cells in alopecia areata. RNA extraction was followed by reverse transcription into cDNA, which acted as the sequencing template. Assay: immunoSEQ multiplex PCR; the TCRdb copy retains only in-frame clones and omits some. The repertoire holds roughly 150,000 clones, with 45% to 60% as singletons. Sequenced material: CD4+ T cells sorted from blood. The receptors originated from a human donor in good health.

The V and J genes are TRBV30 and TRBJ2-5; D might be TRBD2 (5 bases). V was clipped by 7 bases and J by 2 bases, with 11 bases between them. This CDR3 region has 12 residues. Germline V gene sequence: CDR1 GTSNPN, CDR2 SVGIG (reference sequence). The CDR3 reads CAYGLGQETQYF. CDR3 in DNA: TGTGCCTACGGACTGGGGCAAGAGACCCAGTACTTC. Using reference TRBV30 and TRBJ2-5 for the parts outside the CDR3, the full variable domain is SQTIHQWPATLVQPVGSPLSLECTVEGTSNPNLYWYRQAAGRGLQLLFYSVGIGQISSEVPQNLSASRPQDRQFILSSKKLLLSDSGFYLCAYGLGQETQYFGPGTRLLVL.

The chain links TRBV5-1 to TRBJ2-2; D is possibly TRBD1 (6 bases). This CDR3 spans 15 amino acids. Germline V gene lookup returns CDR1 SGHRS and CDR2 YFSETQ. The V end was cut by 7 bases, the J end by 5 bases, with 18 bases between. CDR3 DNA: TGCGCCAGCCTCTCCGGGACAATTCTAACCGGGGAGCTGTTTTTT. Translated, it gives CASLSGTILTGELFF.

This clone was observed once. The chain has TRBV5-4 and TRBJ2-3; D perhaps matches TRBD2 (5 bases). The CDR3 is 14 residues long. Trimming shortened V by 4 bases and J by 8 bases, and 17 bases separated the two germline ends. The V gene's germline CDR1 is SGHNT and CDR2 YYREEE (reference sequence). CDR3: CASSVRADSVTQYF. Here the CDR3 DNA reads TGTGCCAGCAGCGTGAGGGCGGATTCTGTTACGCAGTATTTT.

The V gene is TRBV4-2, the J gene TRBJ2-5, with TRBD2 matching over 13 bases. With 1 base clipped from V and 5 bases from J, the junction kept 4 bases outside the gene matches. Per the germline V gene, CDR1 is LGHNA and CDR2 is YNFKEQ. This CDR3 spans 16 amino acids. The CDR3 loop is CASSQGTSGSVETQYF. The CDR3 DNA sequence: TGTGCCAGCAGCCAAGGGACTAGCGGGAGTGTGGAGACCCAGTACTTC.

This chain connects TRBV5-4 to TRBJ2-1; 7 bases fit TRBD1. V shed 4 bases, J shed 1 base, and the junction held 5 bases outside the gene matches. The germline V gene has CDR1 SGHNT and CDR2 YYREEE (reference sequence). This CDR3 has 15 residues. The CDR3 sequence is CASSLDRTSYNEQFF. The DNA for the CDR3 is TGTGCCAGCAGCCTGGACAGGACATCCTACAATGAGCAGTTCTTC.

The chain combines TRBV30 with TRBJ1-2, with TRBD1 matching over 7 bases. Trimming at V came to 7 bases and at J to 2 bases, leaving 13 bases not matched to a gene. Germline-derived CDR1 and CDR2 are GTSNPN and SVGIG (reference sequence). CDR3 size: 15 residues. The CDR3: CASRTDREGNYGYTF. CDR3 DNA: TGTGCCTCCAGGACCGACAGGGAGGGGAACTATGGCTACACCTTC.

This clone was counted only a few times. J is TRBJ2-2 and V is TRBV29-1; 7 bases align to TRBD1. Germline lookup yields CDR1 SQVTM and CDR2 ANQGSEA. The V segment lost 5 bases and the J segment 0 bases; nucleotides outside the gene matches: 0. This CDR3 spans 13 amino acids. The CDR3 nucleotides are TGCAGCGTTCAGGGGGCGAACACCGGGGAGCTGTTTTTT. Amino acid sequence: CSVQGANTGELFF.

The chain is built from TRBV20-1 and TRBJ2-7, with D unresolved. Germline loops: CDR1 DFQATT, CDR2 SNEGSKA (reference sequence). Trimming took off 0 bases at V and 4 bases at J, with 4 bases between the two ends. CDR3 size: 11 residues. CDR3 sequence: CSARDAYEQYF. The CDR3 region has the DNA TGCAGTGCTAGAGATGCGTACGAGCAGTACTTC.

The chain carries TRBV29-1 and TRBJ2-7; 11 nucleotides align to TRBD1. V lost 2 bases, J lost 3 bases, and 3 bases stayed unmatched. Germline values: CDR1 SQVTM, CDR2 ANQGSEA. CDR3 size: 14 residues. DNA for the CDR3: TGCAGCGTTGAAAGCGGGACAGGGGGCTACGAGCAGTACTTC. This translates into CSVESGTGGYEQYF.

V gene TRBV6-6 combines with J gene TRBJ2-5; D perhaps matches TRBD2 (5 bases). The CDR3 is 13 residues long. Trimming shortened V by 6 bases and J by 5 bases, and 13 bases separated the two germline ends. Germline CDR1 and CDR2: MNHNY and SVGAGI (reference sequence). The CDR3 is CASSQTKSETQYF. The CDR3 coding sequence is TGTGCCAGCAGCCAGACTAAGTCGGAGACCCAGTACTTC.

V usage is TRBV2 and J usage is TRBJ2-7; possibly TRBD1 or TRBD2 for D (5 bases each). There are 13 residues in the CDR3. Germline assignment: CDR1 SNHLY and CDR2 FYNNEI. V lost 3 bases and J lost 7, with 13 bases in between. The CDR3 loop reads CASSEDHWGEQYF. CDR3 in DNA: TGTGCCAGCAGTGAGGACCACTGGGGGGAGCAGTACTTC.

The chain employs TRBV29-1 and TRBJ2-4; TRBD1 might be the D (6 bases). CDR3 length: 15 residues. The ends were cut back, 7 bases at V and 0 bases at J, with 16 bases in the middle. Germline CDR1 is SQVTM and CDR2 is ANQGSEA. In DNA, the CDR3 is TGCAGCGCTGTACAGGGTACGATAGCCAAAAACATTCAGTACTTC. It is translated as CSAVQGTIAKNIQYF.

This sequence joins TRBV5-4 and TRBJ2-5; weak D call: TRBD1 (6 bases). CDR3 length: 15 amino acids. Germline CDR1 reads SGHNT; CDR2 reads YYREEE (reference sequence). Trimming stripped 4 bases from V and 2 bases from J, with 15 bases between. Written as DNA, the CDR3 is TGTGCCAGCAGCCTTACAGGGTTGGGGCAAGAGACCCAGTACTTC. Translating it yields CASSLTGLGQETQYF.

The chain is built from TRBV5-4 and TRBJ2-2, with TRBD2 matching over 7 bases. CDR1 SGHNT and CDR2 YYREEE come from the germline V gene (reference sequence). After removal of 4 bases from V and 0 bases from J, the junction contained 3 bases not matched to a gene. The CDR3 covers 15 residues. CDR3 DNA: TGTGCCAGCAGCCCTGGACTAGCGAACACCGGGGAGCTGTTTTTT. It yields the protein CASSPGLANTGELFF.

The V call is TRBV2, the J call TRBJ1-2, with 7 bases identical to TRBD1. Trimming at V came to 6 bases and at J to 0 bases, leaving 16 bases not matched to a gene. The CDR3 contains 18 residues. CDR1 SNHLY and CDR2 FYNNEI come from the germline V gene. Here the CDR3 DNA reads TGTGCCAGCAGGAGGAACCCAGGGGGGACAGCCTCTAACTATGGCTACACCTTC. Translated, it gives CASRRNPGGTASNYGYTF.

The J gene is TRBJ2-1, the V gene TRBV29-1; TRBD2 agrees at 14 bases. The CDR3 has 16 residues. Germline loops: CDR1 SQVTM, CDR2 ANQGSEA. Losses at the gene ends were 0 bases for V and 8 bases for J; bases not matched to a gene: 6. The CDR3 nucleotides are TGCAGCGTTGAAGATCGACTAGCGGGAGGGCCCTATGAGCAGTTCTTC. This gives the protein CSVEDRLAGGPYEQFF.

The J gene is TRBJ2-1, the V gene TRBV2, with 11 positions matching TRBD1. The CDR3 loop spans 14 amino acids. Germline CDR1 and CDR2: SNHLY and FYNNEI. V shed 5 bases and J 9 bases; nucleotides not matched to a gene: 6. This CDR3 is CASSPQGTGGEQFF. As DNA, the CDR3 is TGTGCCAGCAGTCCGCAGGGGACAGGGGGTGAGCAGTTCTTC.

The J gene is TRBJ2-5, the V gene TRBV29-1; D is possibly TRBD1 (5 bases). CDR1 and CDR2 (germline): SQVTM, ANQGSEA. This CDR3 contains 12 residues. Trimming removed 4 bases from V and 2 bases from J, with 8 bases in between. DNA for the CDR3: TGCAGCGTTGCCCAGGGACAAGAGACCCAGTACTTC. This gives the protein CSVAQGQETQYF.

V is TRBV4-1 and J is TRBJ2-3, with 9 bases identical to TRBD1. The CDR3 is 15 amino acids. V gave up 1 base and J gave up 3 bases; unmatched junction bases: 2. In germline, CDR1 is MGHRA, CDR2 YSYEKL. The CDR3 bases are TGCGCCAGCAGCCAAGTTGGGACAGGGACAGATACGCAGTATTTT. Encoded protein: CASSQVGTGTDTQYF.

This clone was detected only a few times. DNA for the CDR3: TGCAGCGTTTCTCGCGGGAGGGCCTTCGAGCAGTACTTC. It is translated as CSVSRGRAFEQYF. The V gene is TRBV29-1, the J gene TRBJ2-7; 9 bases are shared with TRBD2. Per germline, CDR1 SQVTM and CDR2 ANQGSEA. This CDR3 has 13 residues. With 5 bases clipped from V and 6 bases from J, the junction kept 8 bases outside the gene matches.

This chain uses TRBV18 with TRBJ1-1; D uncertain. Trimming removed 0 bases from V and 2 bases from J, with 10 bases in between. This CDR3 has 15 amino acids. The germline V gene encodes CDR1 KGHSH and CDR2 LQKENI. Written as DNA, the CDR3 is TGTGCCAGCTCACCACCCATGCCGGCAAACACTGAAGCTTTCTTT. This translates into CASSPPMPANTEAFF.